This T cell receptor beta chain was profiled in a study of PD-1 blockade in mismatch repair-deficient tumors. Background on the study: Enrolled about 2012-2017, patients had progressing, pretreated mismatch repair-deficient cancers of about a dozen types.

Per the germline V gene, CDR1 is MNHNY and CDR2 is SVGAGI (reference sequence). The CDR3 length is 13 residues. Trimming at V came to 9 bases and at J to 3 bases, leaving 6 bases not matched to a gene. TCRdb keeps only in-frame clones here, not all; method: immunoSEQ multiplex PCR. The sample comprises about 79,000 clones, about 82% of which are singletons, and around 5.5% rests with the top ten. All patients were mismatch repair deficient, assessed by either PCR or immunohistochemistry. TCR sequencing covered a few patients who responded to pembrolizumab. As for this clone: Its antigen is currently unknown.

Whole-study findings and limits: Rapid post-treatment expansion, then contraction, generally preceding radiologic response, marked tumor-resident clones.

The TCR originated in an adult with mismatch repair-deficient cancer. The J gene is TRBJ2-7, the V gene TRBV6-6, with 9 positions matching TRBD1. Sample: peripheral blood, taken 44 weeks after starting pembrolizumab. CDR3 residues: CASTGTGFYEQYF. The CDR3 nucleotides are TGTGCCAGTACCGGGACAGGGTTCTACGAGCAGTACTTC.